This is a list of T cell receptor beta chains from one sample in a study of siplizumab effects on memory and regulatory T cells. The data were produced by immunoSEQ multiplex PCR, yet TCRdb's version contains in-frame clones alone and is incomplete. Of 50,000 to 75,000 clones listed, roughly 96% were seen once; the top ten hold about 0.1%. Sequences were obtained from naive CD8+ T cells sorted from blood. These receptors were obtained from a human donor in good health. The conserved cysteine and the conserved F or W are not part of the CDR3 here. The D gene is left open where the match is weak.

v_call	d_call	cdr3_aa
TRBV4-2	NA	ASSQEDRPNEQF
TRBV10-1	NA	ASSVGTYEQY
TRBV7-9	NA	ASIETFEAKNIQY
TRBV7-6	TRBD2	ASSLGAGGPTDTQY
TRBV6-5	TRBD2	ASRLAGETGELF
TRBV13	TRBD2	ASSLGLGTSQHEQF
TRBV5-1	NA	ASNLKEQEKILSSGNTIY
TRBV23-1	NA	ASSQLYRSPGTPNTEAF
TRBV7-9	NA	ASSPPQETQY
TRBV7-9	NA	ASSLAVRGDEKLF
TRBV27	NA	ASSFSGPRGTDTQY
TRBV4-1	NA	ASSQDTGITEAF
TRBV19	TRBD2	ASSTGLPGEQY
TRBV5-6	NA	ASSTGTHLA
TRBV11-2	NA	ASSSGGVVANYGYT
TRBV6-6	TRBD1	ASSRNQGANGELF
TRBV4-3	TRBD2	ASSQDPLAGSSYEQY